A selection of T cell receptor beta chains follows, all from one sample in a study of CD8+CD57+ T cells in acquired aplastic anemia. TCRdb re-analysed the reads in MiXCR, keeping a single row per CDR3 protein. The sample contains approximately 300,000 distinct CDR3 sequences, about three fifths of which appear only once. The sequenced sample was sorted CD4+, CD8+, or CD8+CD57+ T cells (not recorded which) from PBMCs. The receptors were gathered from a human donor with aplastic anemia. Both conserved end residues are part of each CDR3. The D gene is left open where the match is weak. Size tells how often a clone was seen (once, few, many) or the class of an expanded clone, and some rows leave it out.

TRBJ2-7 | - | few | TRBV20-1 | TGCAGTGCTCCTGGCGGGGCATACTACGAGCAGTACTTC | CSAPGGAYYEQYF
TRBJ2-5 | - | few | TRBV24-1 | TGTGCCACCTCCCATCGCGCGACCCAGTACTTC | CATSHRATQYF
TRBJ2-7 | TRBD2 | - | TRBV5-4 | TGCGCCAGCAGCTTGGAGCGGGGGCCCTACGAGCAGCACTTC | CASSLERGPYEQHF
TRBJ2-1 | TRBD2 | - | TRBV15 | TGTGCCACCAGCGGTCCGGGACTAGCCATCAGTGAGCAGTTCTTC | CATSGPGLAISEQFF
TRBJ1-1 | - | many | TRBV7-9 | TGTGCCAGCAGCAGGGTGGACACTGAAGCTTTCTTT | CASSRVDTEAFF
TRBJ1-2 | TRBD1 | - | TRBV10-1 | TGCGCCAGCAGTGGAAATAGCGGGACAGTGGATGGCTACACCTTC | CASSGNSGTVDGYTF
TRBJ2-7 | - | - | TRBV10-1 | TGCGCCAGCAGTGAGCGTTGGGACTACGAGCAGTACTTC | CASSERWDYEQYF
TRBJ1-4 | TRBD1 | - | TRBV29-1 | TGCAGCGGCTCGCTGACAGGGTCTAATGAAAAACTGTTTTTT | CSGSLTGSNEKLFF
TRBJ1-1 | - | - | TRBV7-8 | TGTGCCAGCAGCTTAGCGCACACTGAAGCTTTCTTT | CASSLAHTEAFF
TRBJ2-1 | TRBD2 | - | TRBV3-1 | TGTGCCAGCACGGGACTAGCGGGGAACAATGAGCAGTTCTTC | CASTGLAGNNEQFF
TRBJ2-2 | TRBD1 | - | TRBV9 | TGTGCCAGCAGCGTAAGGGGACAGGGTTCCGGGGAGCTGTTTTTT | CASSVRGQGSGELFF
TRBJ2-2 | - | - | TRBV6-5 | TGTGCCAGCAGTGTAGCCGGGACACCGACCGGGGAGCTGTTTTTT | CASSVAGTPTGELFF
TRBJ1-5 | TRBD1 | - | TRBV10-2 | TGCGCCAGCATGAAGGGACAGGGGAATCAGCCCCAGCATTTT | CASMKGQGNQPQHF
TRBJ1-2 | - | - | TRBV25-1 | TGTGCCAGCAGCTTCTCTTCGGGACACTATGGCTACACCTTC | CASSFSSGHYGYTF
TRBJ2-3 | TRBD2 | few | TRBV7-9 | TGTGCCAGCAGGCGAGGACTAGCGGGCACAGATACGCAGTATTTT | CASRRGLAGTDTQYF
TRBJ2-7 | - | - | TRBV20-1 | TGCAGTGCTGTTGAACAGGCCGCCGCCCACGAGCAGTACTTC | CSAVEQAAAHEQYF
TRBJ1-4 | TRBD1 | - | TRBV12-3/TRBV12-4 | TGTGCCAGCAGAAAACCAGGACAGGGGGCGACTAATGAAAAACTGTTTTTT | CASRKPGQGATNEKLFF
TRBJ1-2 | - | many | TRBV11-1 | TGTGCCAGCAGCTCTAGACAGGACAGTCCCCCCTACACCTTC | CASSSRQDSPPYTF
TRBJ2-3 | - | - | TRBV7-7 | TGTGCCAGCAGCTCTCAGCCGTCTGGCACAGATACGCAGTATTTT | CASSSQPSGTDTQYF
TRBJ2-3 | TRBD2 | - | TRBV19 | TGTGCCAGTAGTACCCTAGCGGGAGTAGCAGATACGCAGTATTTT | CASSTLAGVADTQYF
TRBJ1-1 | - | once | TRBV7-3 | TGTGCCAGCAGCTTAATCCGGGGGACTGAAGCTCTCTTT | CASSLIRGTEALF
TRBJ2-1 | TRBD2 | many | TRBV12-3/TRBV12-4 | TGTGCCAGCAGTTCCCCCGGGAGGGCCGTCTCCAATGAGCAGTTCTTC | CASSSPGRAVSNEQFF
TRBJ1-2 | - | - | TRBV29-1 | TGCAGCGTTGAATGGGGAGACTATGGCTACACCTTC | CSVEWGDYGYTF
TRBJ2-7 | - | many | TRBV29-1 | TGCAGCGTTTTCGGTAGTCGGTACGAGCAGTACTTC | CSVFGSRYEQYF
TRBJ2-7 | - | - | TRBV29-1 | TGCAGCGTTGGAACAGACTCCTACGAGCAGTACTTC | CSVGTDSYEQYF
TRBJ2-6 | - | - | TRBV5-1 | TGCGCCAGCAGCCACGAAGACGTCCTGACTTTC | CASSHEDVLTF
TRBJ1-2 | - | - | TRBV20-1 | TGCAGTGCTAGACGGGCTGGCTACACCTTC | CSARRAGYTF
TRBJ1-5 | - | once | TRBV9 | TGTGCCAGCAGCGTAAGCGGGGAGAGCAATCAGCCCCAGCATTTT | CASSVSGESNQPQHF
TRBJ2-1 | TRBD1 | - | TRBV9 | TGTGCCAGCAGCTTCCCAGGGGGGACAGGGAACTACAATGAGCAGTTCTTC | CASSFPGGTGNYNEQFF
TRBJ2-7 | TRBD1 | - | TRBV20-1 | TGCAGTGCTGGCGGGACAGGGGTTACCCACGAGCAGTACTTC | CSAGGTGVTHEQYF
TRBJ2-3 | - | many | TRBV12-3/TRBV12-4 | TGTGCCAGCAGCTCAGGGTGGGGAGCCACAGATACGCAGTATTTT | CASSSGWGATDTQYF
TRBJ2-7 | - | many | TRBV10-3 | TGTGCCATCAGTGAGTCGTCGGATTCCTACGAGCAGTACTTC | CAISESSDSYEQYF
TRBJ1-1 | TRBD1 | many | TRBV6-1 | TGTGCCACTCGACAGGGTTTGGGCACTGAAGCTTTCTTT | CATRQGLGTEAFF
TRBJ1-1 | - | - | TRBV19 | TGTGCCAGTAGCGTCCGTGCAGGTACTGAAGCTTTCTTT | CASSVRAGTEAFF
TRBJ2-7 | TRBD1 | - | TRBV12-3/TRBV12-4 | TGTGCCAGCACCACCCGGGACAGGGGATTCTACGAGCAGTACTTC | CASTTRDRGFYEQYF
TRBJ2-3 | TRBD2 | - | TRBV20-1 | TGCAGTGCTAGACTCGCTAGCGGGGGGCAGATTCGCGTGGATACGCAGTATTTT | CSARLASGGQIRVDTQYF
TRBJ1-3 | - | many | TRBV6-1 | TGTGCCAGCAGTGAAGACAGGCGCCTCTCTGGAAACACCATATATTTT | CASSEDRRLSGNTIYF
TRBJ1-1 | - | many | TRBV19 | TGTGCCAGTAGGCCCTACGACCTTTCTGAAGCTTTCTTT | CASRPYDLSEAFF
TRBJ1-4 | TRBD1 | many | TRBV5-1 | TGCGCCAGCAGCCAGGGGACAGTCGCCGGGCGGGAAAAACTGTTTTTT | CASSQGTVAGREKLFF
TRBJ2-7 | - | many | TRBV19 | TGTGCCAGTAGTATACGCGGGGACGAGCAGTACTTC | CASSIRGDEQYF
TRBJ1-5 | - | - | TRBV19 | TGTGCCAGTAGTACACCCATGGGGGGTCAGCCCCAGCATTTT | CASSTPMGGQPQHF
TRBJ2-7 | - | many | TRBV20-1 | TGCAGTGCTAATGCCGACAGGAACTACGAGCAGTACTTC | CSANADRNYEQYF
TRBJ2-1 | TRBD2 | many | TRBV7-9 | TGTGCCAGCAGCCCTAGCGGGGATGCATACAATGAGCAGTTCTTC | CASSPSGDAYNEQFF
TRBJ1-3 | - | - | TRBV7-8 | TGTGCCAGCAGCCGGACAGAGATAAACTCTGGAAACACCATATATTTT | CASSRTEINSGNTIYF
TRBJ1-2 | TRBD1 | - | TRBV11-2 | TGTGCCAGCAGCTTAGACGGGTCAGGGGGTTGGGATGGCTACACCTTC | CASSLDGSGGWDGYTF
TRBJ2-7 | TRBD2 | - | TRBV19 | TGTGCCAGTAGTTTAGATACCCCGCGGGGGGAAGATTCCTACGAGCAGTGCTTC | CASSLDTPRGEDSYEQCF
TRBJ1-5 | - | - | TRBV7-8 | TGTGCCAGCAGCTTAGTCGCGAACAGGGGCAATCAGCCCCAGCATTTT | CASSLVANRGNQPQHF
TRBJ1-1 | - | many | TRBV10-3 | TGTGCCATCAGTGAGCCCGGACGGAGGAACACTGAAGCTTTCTTT | CAISEPGRRNTEAFF
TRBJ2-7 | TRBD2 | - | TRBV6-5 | TGTGCCAGCAGTTTTGGGCGGGAGAGCTCCTACGAGCAGTACTTC | CASSFGRESSYEQYF
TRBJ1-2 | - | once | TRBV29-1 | TGCAGCGTTGGCGTACCGGGAGGGGTCAGAGGTTGTACCTTC | CSVGVPGGVRGCTF
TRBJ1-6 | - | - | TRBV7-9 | TGTGCCAGCAGTGACTCGAACCAGGACGACTATAATTCACCCCTCCACTTT | CASSDSNQDDYNSPLHF
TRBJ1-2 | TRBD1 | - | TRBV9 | TGTGCCAGCAGCGTAGAACAGGGGGCGCGCTATGGCTACACCTTC | CASSVEQGARYGYTF
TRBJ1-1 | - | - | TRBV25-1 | TGTGCCAGCAGTGACGGAGGGACTGAAGCTTTCTTT | CASSDGGTEAFF
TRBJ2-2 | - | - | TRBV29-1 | TGCAGCGTGGCTGCAGGGGAGCTGTTTTTT | CSVAAGELFF
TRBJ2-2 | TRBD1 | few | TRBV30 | TGTGCCTGGAGCCGACGACAGGGGCCTACCGGGGAGCTGTTTTTT | CAWSRRQGPTGELFF
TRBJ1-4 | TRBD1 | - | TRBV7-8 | TGTGCCAGCAGGGCTGGGACAGGGAGTAAACTGTTTTTT | CASRAGTGSKLFF
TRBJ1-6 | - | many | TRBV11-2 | TGTGCCAGCAGCTTAGTGACGTCGGGGAATTCACCCCTCCACTTT | CASSLVTSGNSPLHF
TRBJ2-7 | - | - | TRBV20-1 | TGCAGTGCCGACAGTAGCGAAAGTGACGAGCAGTACTTC | CSADSSESDEQYF
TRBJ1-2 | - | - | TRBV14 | TGTGCCAGCAGCCAAGAGGGGGAGGGTGGCTACACCTTC | CASSQEGEGGYTF